The 9 T cell receptor beta chains given below trace back to one sample, sequenced in a study of blood T cell repertoires in COVID-19. The table came from immunoSEQ multiplex PCR; TCRdb's copy has only in-frame clones and leaves some out. The table shows about 59,000 clones, with around 80% occurring only once. Specimen: peripheral blood. These receptors all come from a man in his sixties with acute or convalescent COVID-19.

The J gene is TRBJ2-5, the V gene TRBV11-2, with 10 nucleotides matching TRBD2. The germline V gene has CDR1 SGHAT and CDR2 FQNNGV. Losses at the gene ends were 4 bases for V and 7 bases for J; bases not matched to a gene: 6. This CDR3 spans 14 amino acids. CDR3 loop: CASSSSGGIGTQYF. DNA for the CDR3: TGTGCCAGCAGCTCTAGCGGGGGAATCGGGACCCAGTACTTC.

V usage is TRBV6-1 and J usage is TRBJ1-5; 7 positions match TRBD1. V dropped 0 bases and J dropped 7; count of bases not matched to a gene: 6. Germline V gives CDR1 MNHNS, CDR2 SASEGT. This CDR3 has 15 residues. As DNA, the CDR3 is TGTGCCAGCAGTGAAGCGCGGAGGGGGCGGCAGCCCCAGCATTTT. Encoded protein: CASSEARRGRQPQHF.

The CDR3 reads CASSGYNEQFF. DNA for the CDR3: TGTGCCAGTAGCGGTTACAATGAGCAGTTCTTC. The chain is built from TRBV12-3 or TRBV12-4 and TRBJ2-1; weak D call: TRBD2 (6 bases). Trimming shortened V by 9 bases and J by 4 bases, and 7 bases separated the two germline ends. This CDR3 contains 11 residues.

This clone has only one observation. The chain combines TRBV6-5 with TRBJ2-1; TRBD2 is a possible D gene (5 bases). Germline loops: CDR1 MNHEY, CDR2 SVGAGI. Trimming took 6 bases from V and 5 from J, leaving 11 bases between them. The CDR3 consists of 13 residues. DNA for the CDR3: TGTGCCAGCAGACTCGGGATAAACAATGAGCAGTTCTTC. Encoded protein: CASRLGINNEQFF.

The gene calls are TRBV6-6 and TRBJ2-7; TRBD1 might be the D (5 bases). Germline CDR1 reads MNHNY; CDR2 reads SVGAGI (reference sequence). The CDR3 sequence is 15 residues long. The V gene lost 5 bases and the J gene lost 7 bases, with 21 bases spanning the gap. CDR3 protein: CASSPQLQVSGEQYF. CDR3 in DNA: TGTGCCAGCAGTCCGCAATTACAGGTTTCAGGGGAGCAGTACTTC.

CDR3 sequence: CASSSALGQGYNEQFF. The CDR3 region has the DNA TGTGCCAGCAGTTCCGCCTTAGGACAGGGCTACAATGAGCAGTTCTTC. V is TRBV28 and J is TRBJ2-1; 8 nucleotides align to TRBD1. The CDR3 covers 16 residues. Per germline, CDR1 MDHEN and CDR2 SYDVKM. Trimming at V came to 4 bases and at J to 3 bases, leaving 8 bases not matched to a gene.

This clone showed up just a few times. V and J are TRBV5-1 and TRBJ2-1, with 12 positions matching TRBD2. V was pared by 3 bases and J by 8 bases, with 3 bases of the junction left unmatched. This CDR3 is 14 amino acids long. Germline CDR1 is SGHRS and CDR2 is YFSETQ. Here the CDR3 DNA reads TGCGCCAGCAGCTCTAGCGGGGGGGCCTATGAGCAGTTCTTC. Protein product: CASSSSGGAYEQFF.

This clone was found a few times. This chain joins TRBV2 and TRBJ2-1; 10 bases are shared with TRBD2. The V gene's germline CDR1 is SNHLY and CDR2 FYNNEI. This CDR3 comprises 15 residues. V lost 6 bases to trimming and J lost 2 bases; unmatched junction nucleotides: 4. The CDR3 coding sequence is TGTGCCAGCAGCTTCAGCGGGGGGGCCTACAATGAGCAGTTCTTC. Protein product: CASSFSGGAYNEQFF.

This chain links TRBV13 with TRBJ1-4; the match to TRBD1 covers 10 bases. Germline assignment: CDR1 PRHDT and CDR2 FYEKMQ (reference sequence). The CDR3 is 15 residues long. V shed 1 base and J 7 bases; nucleotides not matched to a gene: 3. The CDR3 is CASSLAGQGTEKLFF. Here the CDR3 DNA reads TGTGCCAGCAGCTTAGCGGGACAGGGGACTGAAAAACTGTTTTTT.